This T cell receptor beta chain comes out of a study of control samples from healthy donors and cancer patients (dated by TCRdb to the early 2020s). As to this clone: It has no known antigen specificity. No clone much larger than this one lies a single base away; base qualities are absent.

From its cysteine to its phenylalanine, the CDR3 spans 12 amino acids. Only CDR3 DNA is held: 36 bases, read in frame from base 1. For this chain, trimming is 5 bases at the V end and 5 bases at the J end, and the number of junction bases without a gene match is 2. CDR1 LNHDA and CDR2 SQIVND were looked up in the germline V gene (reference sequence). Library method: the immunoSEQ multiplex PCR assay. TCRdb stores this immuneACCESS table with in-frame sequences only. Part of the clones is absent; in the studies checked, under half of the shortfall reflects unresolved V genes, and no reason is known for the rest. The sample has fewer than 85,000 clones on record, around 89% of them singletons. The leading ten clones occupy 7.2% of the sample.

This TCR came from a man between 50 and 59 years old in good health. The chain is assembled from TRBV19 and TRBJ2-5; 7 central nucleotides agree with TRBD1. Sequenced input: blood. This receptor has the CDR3 CASSFRGETQYF. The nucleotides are TGTGCCAGTAGTTTCAGGGGGGAGACCCAGTACTTC.